A single sample is the source of the 24 T cell receptor beta chains below, sequenced in a study of T cell clonality in common variable immunodeficiency. Repertoires were generated with immunoSEQ multiplex PCR, while TCRdb's copy carries only in-frame clones and drops some. The sample shows around 45,000 clones, none of them appearing just once. The sample taken for sequencing was peripheral blood mononuclear cells. The receptors originated from a person aged 18-70 years in good health.

Many counts were recorded for this clone. The read falls 3 residues short of the CDR3 end, and the missing part is taken from the germline J gene. This chain uses TRBV19 with TRBJ2-5; tentative D call: TRBD2 (5 bases). There are 14 residues in the CDR3. Trimming removed 3 bases from V and 2 bases from J, with 10 bases in between. CDR1 and CDR2 from the germline V gene are LNHDA and SQIVND (reference sequence). The CDR3: CASSITRTQETQYF. CDR3 DNA, as far as it was read: TGTGCCAGTAGTATTACGAGGACTCAAGAGACC.

This clone was picked up many times. The read terminates 3 residues before the CDR3 end, so the remaining end is supplied by the germline J gene. V usage is TRBV20-1 and J usage is TRBJ2-7, with a possible D match to TRBD1 (5 bases). V shed 1 base and J shed 4 bases, with 11 bases lying between them. Germline loops: CDR1 DFQATT, CDR2 SNEGSKA (reference sequence). The CDR3 contains 13 residues. CDR3 DNA, as far as it was read: TGCAGTGCTAGAGGCAGGGATTCTTACGAG. It encodes CSARGRDSYE. The entire CDR3 reads CSARGRDSYEQYF.

This clone was observed at least ten times. The CDR3 spells CAIGQGAHGYTF. The CDR3 DNA, read in part, is TGTGCCATAGGACAGGGGGCTCACGGC. The rearrangement uses TRBV19 and TRBJ1-2; 11 nucleotides match TRBD1. Sequencing ends 3 residues short of the CDR3 end; the germline J gene provides the rest. Germline V gene sequence: CDR1 LNHDA, CDR2 SQIVND (reference sequence). The CDR3 loop spans 12 amino acids.

At least ten counts were recorded for this clone. The missing CDR3 end, 3 residues past where the read stops, is filled in from the germline J gene. The chain employs TRBV6-1 and TRBJ1-2, with a weak D call TRBD1 (5 bases). The CDR3 is 15 residues long. V was trimmed by 3 bases and J by 4 bases, leaving 15 bases between them. Germline V gene sequence: CDR1 MNHNS, CDR2 SASEGT. CDR3 sequence: CASSDQGGVVYGYTF. CDR3 DNA (partial): TGTGCCAGCAGTGACCAGGGTGGAGTGGTCTATGGC.

This clone appeared many times. The read stops 3 residues short of the end of the CDR3; the missing end is completed from the germline J gene. The V gene is TRBV30, the J gene TRBJ2-3, with D tentatively TRBD2 (6 bases). CDR3 length equals 14 residues. V was trimmed by 2 bases and J by 5 bases, leaving 14 bases between them. The germline V gene encodes CDR1 GTSNPN and CDR2 SVGIG (reference sequence). CDR3 bases read: TGTGCCTGGAGTACCGGCGGGGTAGGAGATACG. Amino acids: CAWSTGGVGDT. The whole CDR3 reads CAWSTGGVGDTQYF.

This clone was seen ten or more times. The read terminates 3 residues ahead of where the CDR3 ends, so the germline J gene completes it. V is TRBV5-6 and J is TRBJ2-1; 7 nucleotides align to TRBD1. The germline V gene has CDR1 SGHDT and CDR2 YYEEEE. The CDR3 runs 15 residues. V shed 6 bases and J 6 bases; nucleotides not matched to a gene: 12. CDR3 sequence reads: CASIRRGGASNEQFF. Incomplete CDR3 DNA: TGTGCCAGCATCCGGCGAGGGGGCGCGAGCAATGAG.

This clone was seen ten or more times. The sequenced CDR3 bases are TGCAGTGCTCCGGACAGGGCCACCAATTCACCA. This gives the protein CSAPDRATNSP. Given in full, the CDR3 is CSAPDRATNSPLFF. This chain connects TRBV20-1 to TRBJ1-4; 8 bases match TRBD1. With the read ending 3 residues before the CDR3 end, the germline J gene is used to fill in that end. CDR1 is DFQATT and CDR2 is SNEGSKA in the germline V gene (reference sequence). CDR3 size: 14 residues.

This clone was recorded at least ten times. The CDR3 goes on 3 residues after the read ends, and that part is filled in from the germline J gene. The V gene is TRBV7-9, the J gene TRBJ2-5, with D perhaps TRBD2 (6 bases). V lost 1 base and J lost 3, with 6 bases in between. Germline CDR1 and CDR2: SEHNR and FQNEAQ (reference sequence). This CDR3 is built from 13 residues. CDR3 protein: CASSLGGEETQYF. The sequenced part of the CDR3 DNA is TGTGCCAGCAGCTTAGGCGGGGAAGAGACC.

This clone was picked up many times. The CDR3 goes on 3 residues after the read ends, and that part is filled in from the germline J gene. The chain carries TRBV29-1 and TRBJ2-3; 10 positions match TRBD1. Germline assignment: CDR1 SQVTM and CDR2 ANQGSEA. The CDR3 loop spans 12 amino acids. This chain's CDR3 is CSVSTGGSPQYF. Incomplete CDR3 DNA: TGCAGCGTATCGACAGGGGGCTCACCG.

This clone appeared many times. The read terminates 3 residues before the CDR3 end, so the remaining end is supplied by the germline J gene. V gene TRBV5-1 combines with J gene TRBJ2-3, with D possibly TRBD2 on 6 matching bases. Trimming cost V 0 bases and J 2 bases, with 7 bases left between them. Germline assignment: CDR1 SGHRS and CDR2 YFSETQ. The CDR3 runs to 14 residues. The sequenced CDR3 bases are TGCGCCAGCAGCTTGGGGGGGGTCACAGATACG. Translation: CASSLGGVTDT. The whole CDR3 protein reads CASSLGGVTDTQYF.

This clone was counted a few times. The read terminates 3 residues before the CDR3 end, so the remaining end is supplied by the germline J gene. The chain uses TRBV30 and TRBJ1-6, with TRBD1 matching over 7 bases. Germline assignment: CDR1 GTSNPN and CDR2 SVGIG (reference sequence). V lost 7 bases, J lost 10 bases, and 10 bases stayed unmatched. This CDR3 comprises 13 residues. The covered CDR3 bases are TGTGCCTTACGGACAGGTCCGGGATCACCC. Amino acids: CALRTGPGSP. The CDR3 in full is CALRTGPGSPLHF.

In its sample, this clone was seen many times. The CDR3 extends 3 residues past the end of the read, so its final part is completed from the germline J gene. The chain uses TRBV29-1 and TRBJ2-3; D call uncertain. CDR1 is SQVTM, CDR2 ANQGSEA, per germline. The V end was cut by 1 base, the J end by 8 bases, with 16 bases between. The CDR3 has 14 residues. The CDR3 sequence: CSVEGRGEEGTQYF. The CDR3 DNA, read in part, is TGCAGCGTTGAAGGGCGCGGAGAGGAAGGTACG.

This clone was counted many times. The read terminates 3 residues ahead of where the CDR3 ends, so the germline J gene completes it. The chain couples TRBV29-1 to TRBJ2-3; 11 nucleotides align to TRBD2. The junction had 4 bases not matched to a gene; V was cut back by 0 bases and J by 2 bases. This CDR3 region has 16 residues. From germline, CDR1 is SQVTM and CDR2 ANQGSEA. The sequenced CDR3 bases are TGCAGCGTTGAAGATCGACTAGCGGGGACCACAGATACG. Translating it yields CSVEDRLAGTTDT. The CDR3 in its entirety is CSVEDRLAGTTDTQYF.

At least ten counts were recorded for this clone. The sequenced part of the CDR3 DNA is TGTGCCAGCAGCTTTCGTGGGGGCCTCTACGAG. It codes for CASSFRGGLYE. The full CDR3 protein is CASSFRGGLYEQYF. V usage is TRBV7-2 and J usage is TRBJ2-7, with D tentatively TRBD1 (6 bases). Read data end 3 residues before the CDR3 end; the end is taken from the germline J gene. The V end lost 3 bases, the J end lost 3 bases, and 12 bases lay between the germline ends. Germline V gene sequence: CDR1 SGHTA, CDR2 FQGNSA. The CDR3 length is 14 residues.

This clone has ten or more counts. The read halts 3 residues ahead of the CDR3 end, with the missing end drawn from the germline J gene. The chain is built from TRBV6-1 and TRBJ2-7, with TRBD2 matching over 8 bases. Germline V gene sequence: CDR1 MNHNS, CDR2 SASEGT. The CDR3 is 15 residues long. V lost 4 bases to trimming and J lost 2 bases; unmatched junction nucleotides: 7. Here the CDR3 reads CASSVGLGGAYEQYF. The sequenced CDR3 bases are TGTGCCAGCAGTGTCGGTCTCGGGGGGGCCTACGAG.

This clone has at least ten counts. The CDR3 end is not reached by the read, which stops 3 residues before it; the germline J gene fills it in. The chain is built from TRBV18 and TRBJ2-5; the match to TRBD1 covers 8 bases. There are 15 residues in the CDR3. From germline, CDR1 is KGHSH and CDR2 LQKENI. The V gene end was trimmed by 3 bases and the J gene end by 3 bases; junction bases not matched to a gene: 6. Incomplete CDR3 DNA: TGTGCCAGCTCACCTGGACAGGGACGAAAAGAGACC. Amino acid sequence: CASSPGQGRKET. Given in full, the CDR3 is CASSPGQGRKETQYF. The whole variable domain, remainder taken from reference TRBV18 and TRBJ2-5, is NAGVMQNPRHLVRRRGQEARLRCSPMKGHSHVYWYRQLPEEGLKFMVYLQKENIIDESGMPKERFSAEFPKEGPSILRIQQVVRGDSAAYFCASSPGQGRKETQYFGPGTRLLVL.

This clone was seen at least ten times. The read is 3 residues too short to cover the CDR3 end, so that end is filled in from the germline J gene. The gene calls are TRBV30 and TRBJ2-3, with 13 bases aligning to TRBD2. The CDR3 runs to 19 residues. Germline CDR1 GTSNPN, CDR2 SVGIG (reference sequence). The junction had 12 bases not matched to a gene; V was cut back by 3 bases and J by 0 bases. The CDR3 sequence is CAWRELAGGPNYSTDTQYF. Incomplete CDR3 DNA: TGTGCCTGGAGAGAACTAGCGGGGGGGCCAAATTATAGCACAGATACG.

This clone was seen at least ten times. The read ends 3 residues shy of where the CDR3 ends; the end is completed using the germline J gene. The rearrangement links TRBV5-4 to TRBJ1-2, with TRBD1 identical over 7 bases. Germline CDR1 reads SGHNT; CDR2 reads YYREEE (reference sequence). The CDR3 is 12 amino acids. Unmatched junction bases numbered 3, after V lost 4 bases and J lost 6 bases. The CDR3: CASSMTGNGYTF. The CDR3 bases that were read are TGTGCCAGCAGCATGACAGGGAATGGC.

This clone was observed many times. The read ends 3 residues early relative to the CDR3; the germline J gene fills the gap. The chain recombines TRBV9 with TRBJ2-7, with D possibly being TRBD1 (5 bases). The germline V gene encodes CDR1 SGDLS and CDR2 YYNGEE. The germline V and J ends were trimmed by 2 bases and 0 bases, with 6 bases remaining between them. The length of the CDR3 is 13 residues. CDR3 bases read: TGTGCCAGCAGCGTGGACAACTCCTACGAG. This encodes CASSVDNSYE. The full CDR3 sequence reads CASSVDNSYEQYF.

This clone has at least ten counts. Incomplete CDR3 DNA: TGTGCCAGCAGCTTTAGTAGGGCAGGGACAGAC. Encoded protein: CASSFSRAGTD. The complete CDR3 reads CASSFSRAGTDYTF. This sequence joins TRBV7-2 and TRBJ1-2, with 7 bases lining up with TRBD1. With the read ending 3 residues before the CDR3 end, the germline J gene is used to fill in that end. From germline, CDR1 is SGHTA and CDR2 FQGNSA. There are 14 residues in the CDR3.

The sample holds many counts of this clone. From the germline J gene comes the end of the CDR3, since the read stops 3 residues before it. V gene TRBV4-1 combines with J gene TRBJ1-4, with 7 positions matching TRBD1. This CDR3 is 16 amino acids long. Trimming at V came to 0 bases and at J to 4 bases, leaving 5 bases not matched to a gene. The germline V gene encodes CDR1 MGHRA and CDR2 YSYEKL. The CDR3 bases that were read are TGCGCCAGCAGCCAAGATCGGGCAGGGGGTAATGAAAAA. Protein sequence: CASSQDRAGGNEK. The full CDR3 protein is CASSQDRAGGNEKLFF.

Concerning this clone itself: The CDR3 is cut off 3 residues early in the read; its end comes from the germline J gene. The chain employs TRBV7-2 and TRBJ1-2; the D is unclear. Germline V CDR1 and CDR2: SGHTA, FQGNSA. The CDR3 runs 11 residues. CDR3 residues: CASSLSYDYTF. The sequenced part of the CDR3 DNA is TGTGCCAGCAGCCTCTCCTACGAC.

To note about this clone: The CDR3 is cut off 3 residues early in the read; its end comes from the germline J gene. The chain carries TRBV7-2 and TRBJ2-7; perhaps TRBD1 as D (5 bases). CDR1 is SGHTA, CDR2 FQGNSA, per germline. The CDR3 is 16 amino acids. V was cut by 0 bases and J by 3 bases, with 15 bases left in between. CDR3 sequence reads: CASSLASRDYNYEQYF. CDR3 DNA, as far as it was read: TGTGCCAGCAGCTTAGCTTCCAGGGATTATAACTACGAG. The full variable domain, rest sourced from reference TRBV7-2 and TRBJ2-7, is GAGVSQSPSNKVTEKGKDVELRCDPISGHTALYWYRQSLGQGLEFLIYFQGNSAPDKSGLPSDRFSAERTGGSVSTLTIQRTQQEDSAVYLCASSLASRDYNYEQYFGPGTRLTVT.

This clone came up many times. The sequenced fragment ends 3 residues before the CDR3 boundary, so the rest is inferred from the germline J gene. The rearrangement joins TRBV30 to TRBJ1-2; maybe TRBD1 (6 bases). Trimming took 3 bases from V and 7 from J, leaving 12 bases between them. The CDR3 sequence is 12 residues long. Looked up from germline, CDR1 is GTSNPN and CDR2 is SVGIG (reference sequence). The chain's CDR3 is CAWSEQGFGYTF. The DNA read from the CDR3 is TGTGCCTGGAGCGAACAGGGTTTTGGC.